The clone carrying this T cell receptor beta chain was detected only a few times. Its antigen is undetermined. It was template switching that added a universal primer site, and there were unique molecular identifiers on the cDNA. TCRdb re-called the 5' RACE reads through MiXCR, storing one row per CDR3 protein. The table lists 600,000 to 850,000 distinct CDR3 sequences, roughly 18% of them singletons. The sample originates from a study of identical twins. Study outcomes and limitations: Clonotypes of the beta chain that were abundant in cord blood carried fewer insertions (memory repertoires showed none).

These data also formed part of another study, on T cells expressing NK-cell markers. That report notes: Several of the donors also had these clonotypes leading their CD3+CD56-NKG2C+ fraction.

The source is a woman between 18 and 29 years old in good health. The sequenced sample was PBMCs.

The CDR3 DNA is TGTGCCAGCAGGTTTTCACAGGCCGGAAACACCATATATTTT. It is translated as CASRFSQAGNTIYF. J is TRBJ1-3 and V is TRBV6-1, with D perhaps TRBD1 (5 bases). Germline lookup yields CDR1 MNHNS and CDR2 SASEGT. The CDR3 loop spans 14 amino acids. Trimming cost V 6 bases and J 4 bases, with 13 bases left between them.